These T cell receptor beta chains were read from a single sample in a study of T cell repertoires in cytomegalovirus infection. TCRdb reprocessed the reads via MiXCR and lists one record per CDR3 protein. The data contain about 920,000 distinct CDR3 sequences, 25% to 40% of them singletons. Antigens for these TCRs are unknown. The specimen comprised cultured CD8+ T cells from PBMCs, sampled from culture after CMV antigen stimulation. The receptor source for this set is a human donor in good health (CMV status not recorded). Some clones in this sample may be carry-over from other donors' samples. The CDR3 runs from the conserved cysteine through the conserved F or W. Fields, in order: V gene, clone size, D gene, J gene, CDR3 DNA, CDR3 protein. A D gene is named only where the DNA matches it firmly. Size tells how often a clone was seen (once, few, many) or the class of an expanded clone, and some rows leave it out.

>TRBV5-6|NA|TRBD1|TRBJ2-7
TGTGCCAGCAGCTTGTCGGGACAGGGCGACGAGCAGTACTTC
CASSLSGQGDEQYF
>TRBV12-3/TRBV12-4|few|NA|TRBJ1-2
TGTGCCAGCACCCCGGGACTATTTATCGTAGGCTACACCTTC
CASTPGLFIVGYTF
>TRBV7-8|many|NA|TRBJ1-1
TGTGCCAGCAGCACCGGGCCCCACACTGAAGCTTTCTTT
CASSTGPHTEAFF
>TRBV7-9|NA|NA|TRBJ2-2
TGTGCCACCAGGTCTGCCCAGGGGGGCGTCACCGGGGAGCTGTTTTTT
CATRSAQGGVTGELFF
>TRBV9|NA|TRBD2|TRBJ2-1
TGTGCCAGCAGCGCCCTTGACGGTGGGGGGGCCTACAATGAGCAGTTCTTC
CASSALDGGGAYNEQFF
>TRBV6-5|NA|NA|TRBJ1-2
TGTGCCAGCAGTGACACAGTGGGCTACACCTTC
CASSDTVGYTF
>TRBV4-3|few|TRBD2|TRBJ2-1
TGCGCCAGCAGCACAAGTAGCGGGGAGAGCTCCTACAATGAGCAGTTCTTC
CASSTSSGESSYNEQFF
>TRBV2|NA|NA|TRBJ1-4
TGTGCCAGCAGTGAAGGAGGAGGGCTTAATGAAAAACTGTTTTTT
CASSEGGGLNEKLFF
>TRBV14|NA|NA|TRBJ2-3
TGTGCCAGCAGCCACGCGGGGCGGTTCACAGATACGCAGTATTTT
CASSHAGRFTDTQYF
>TRBV4-1|NA|TRBD2|TRBJ2-1
TGCGCCAGCAGCCAAGGGAATAGCGGGGGATATGAGCAGTTCTTC
CASSQGNSGGYEQFF
>TRBV7-6|NA|NA|TRBJ1-2
TGTGCCAGCAGCTTAGACGGGGGCGGAGGCTACACCTTC
CASSLDGGGGYTF
>TRBV7-9|many|NA|TRBJ1-1
TGTGCCAGCAGCACTATTGAGGGGGACGGCACTGAAGCTTTCTTT
CASSTIEGDGTEAFF
>TRBV7-9|NA|TRBD1|TRBJ2-7
TGTGCCAGCAGCGGAGTGCTGAGGACGGGACAGGGACCCTACGAGCAGTACTTC
CASSGVLRTGQGPYEQYF
>TRBV12-3/TRBV12-4|few|NA|TRBJ2-7
TGTGCCAGCAGTTTAGCGCTAGGGGGGCGAGAGCAGTACTTC
CASSLALGGREQYF
>TRBV4-1|many|NA|TRBJ2-1
TGCGCCAGCAGCCAAGCCTCCTACAATGAGCAGTTCTTC
CASSQASYNEQFF
>TRBV5-6|many|TRBD1|TRBJ1-2
TGTGCCAGCACCATGGTAGGGGGCTTCTATGGCTACACCTTC
CASTMVGGFYGYTF
>TRBV5-1|few|NA|TRBJ2-1
TGCGCCAGCAGCCCGGTGGGTTCGGGATCCTCCTACAATGAGCAGTTCTTC
CASSPVGSGSSYNEQFF
>TRBV7-9|many|TRBD1|TRBJ2-2
TGTGCCAGCAGCTCGATACTGGACAGGGACACCGGGGAGCTGTTTTTT
CASSSILDRDTGELFF
>TRBV5-4|few|TRBD1|TRBJ2-1
TGTGCCAGCAGCTTCGGGACAGGGTATGAGCAGTTCTTC
CASSFGTGYEQFF
>TRBV27|few|NA|TRBJ1-3
TGTGCCAGCAGTTTATTCCAGGGCCCTGGAAACACCATATATTTT
CASSLFQGPGNTIYF
>TRBV7-6|few|TRBD2|TRBJ2-3
TGTGCCAGCAGCCCCCTGGCGGGGGGCGTCTCAAAGGATACGCAGTATTTT
CASSPLAGGVSKDTQYF
>TRBV7-6|once|NA|TRBJ2-2
TGTGCCAGCAGCTTTCCAACCGGGGCGGGCACCGGGGAGCTGTTTTTT
CASSFPTGAGTGELFF